Each of the 5 T cell receptor beta chains below was sequenced from the same sample in a study of vaccination effects on CD4 cells after COVID-19. Sequencing in the ViraFEST assay came after antigen-specific CD4+ T cells had been expanded with viral peptide pools, which were used to stimulate PBMC. After roughly 11 days in culture, the CD4+ T cells were isolated. Vaccination of participants consisted of two doses of either the BNT162b2 or mRNA-1273 vaccine. These receptors have no known antigen. Assay: immunoSEQ multiplex PCR; the TCRdb copy retains only in-frame clones and omits some. Of 25,000 to 35,000 clones in the sample, roughly 80% were seen once. The material was CD4+ T cells from PBMCs cultured with SARS-CoV-2 spike peptides, obtained after COVID-19 vaccination. All receptors derive from a human donor who received a COVID-19 vaccine. Some clones in this sample may be carry-over from other donors' samples.

The chain combines TRBV7-9 with TRBJ2-7, with 9 nucleotides matching TRBD1. Germline CDR1 is SEHNR and CDR2 is FQNEAQ (reference sequence). The CDR3 loop spans 12 amino acids. J lost 6 bases, V lost 5 bases, and 2 bases had no gene match. CDR3 region: CASSQTGGEQYV. CDR3 DNA sequence: TGTGCCAGCAGCCAGACAGGGGGCGAGCAGTACGTC.

The chain couples TRBV6-2 or TRBV6-3 to TRBJ1-5; the D gene is possibly TRBD1 (5 bases). This CDR3 is built from 16 residues. Germline values: CDR1 MNHEY, CDR2 SVGEGT. The V end lost 6 bases, the J end lost 2 bases, and 17 bases lay between the germline ends. The CDR3, as DNA: TGTGCCAGCAGCTATGGGACTCAATCGGGCAATCAGCCCCAGCATTTT. It encodes CASSYGTQSGNQPQHF.

V and J are TRBV7-9 and TRBJ2-5, with D possibly being TRBD1 (5 bases). The CDR3 spans 15 residues. The germline V gene has CDR1 SEHNR and CDR2 FQNEAQ (reference sequence). V lost 1 base and J lost 4, with 13 bases in between. The CDR3 loop is CASSLVQGSPETQYF. Here the CDR3 DNA reads TGTGCCAGCAGCTTAGTCCAGGGAAGCCCAGAGACCCAGTACTTC.

This chain uses TRBV7-9 with TRBJ2-7, with 7 bases matching TRBD1. CDR3 length equals 14 residues. J was trimmed by 0 bases and V by 2 bases; bases with no gene match: 1. CDR1 is SEHNR and CDR2 is FQNEAQ in the germline V gene (reference sequence). CDR3 residues: CASSLRDSSYEQYV. CDR3 in DNA: TGTGCCAGCAGCTTACGGGACAGCTCCTACGAGCAGTACGTC.

This chain links TRBV7-2 with TRBJ1-3, with unresolved D. Trimming shortened V by 3 bases and J by 6 bases, and 15 bases separated the two germline ends. The CDR3 spans 15 residues. CDR1 and CDR2 (germline): SGHTA, FQGNSA. CDR3 protein: CASSLTPAVPNTIYF. The CDR3 bases are TGTGCCAGCAGCTTGACCCCGGCGGTCCCAAACACCATATATTTT.